Below are 27 T cell receptor beta chains sequenced from a single sample in a study of blood T cell repertoires in COVID-19. Here immunoSEQ multiplex PCR was the method, and the copy in TCRdb shows in-frame clones only, minus some. The sample yields about 190,000 clones, approximately 84% seen once. The specimen sequenced was PBMCs or T cells enriched from blood (not recorded which). The receptors shown here come from a woman aged 25 to 39 who had recovered from COVID-19.

This chain connects TRBV2 to TRBJ1-1, with 9 bases aligning to TRBD1. The V gene's germline CDR1 is SNHLY and CDR2 FYNNEI. The CDR3 loop spans 15 amino acids. Trimming took 8 bases from V and 1 from J; bases not matched to a gene: 8. CDR3 bases: TGTGCCAGCGCAGGGGGGGGACAGGGGAACACTGAAGCTTTCTTT. This gives the protein CASAGGGQGNTEAFF.

The chain carries TRBV7-2 and TRBJ2-3, with a possible D match to TRBD1 (5 bases). The CDR3 is 15 residues long. The V gene lost 1 base and the J gene lost 2 bases, with 10 bases spanning the gap. Germline V gene data show CDR1 as SGHTA and CDR2 as FQGNSA. The DNA for the CDR3 is TGTGCCAGCAGCTTAGGGGGCGCAAACACAGATACGCAGTATTTT. This sequence encodes CASSLGGANTDTQYF.

This chain links TRBV11-2 with TRBJ1-4; D unresolved. CDR1 SGHAT and CDR2 FQNNGV come from the germline V gene. This CDR3 is 14 amino acids long. The V gene lost 5 bases and the J gene lost 4 bases, with 11 bases spanning the gap. CDR3 residues: CASSPGVSNEKLFF. The CDR3 DNA sequence: TGTGCCAGCAGCCCCGGAGTTAGTAATGAAAAACTGTTTTTT.

The CDR3 spells CASSPASGRASHTDTQYF. In DNA form, the CDR3 reads TGTGCCAGCAGCCCAGCTAGCGGGAGGGCCAGTCACACAGATACGCAGTATTTT. This chain links TRBV4-2 with TRBJ2-3; 12 bases match TRBD2. The CDR3 is 18 amino acids. Germline V gives CDR1 LGHNA, CDR2 YNFKEQ. V lost 4 bases to trimming and J lost 2 bases; unmatched junction nucleotides: 10.

This rearrangement joins TRBV15 to TRBJ2-7; possibly TRBD2 for D (6 bases). V was pared by 3 bases and J by 6 bases, with 12 bases between. CDR3 length: 13 residues. CDR1 LNHNV and CDR2 YYDKDF come from the germline V gene (reference sequence). CDR3 protein: CATSRATSREQYF. CDR3 bases: TGTGCCACCAGCAGGGCTACTAGCCGCGAGCAGTACTTC. Variable domain in full (rest from reference TRBV15 and TRBJ2-7): DAMVIQNPRYQVTQFGKPVTLSCSQTLNHNVMYWYQQKSSQAPKLLFHYYDKDFNNEADTPDNFQSRRPNTSFCFLDIRSPGLGDTAMYLCATSRATSREQYFGPGTRLTVT.

The table lists this clone with many counts. The chain couples TRBV5-1 to TRBJ2-7; 7 bases align to TRBD1. V gave up 7 bases and J gave up 3 bases; unmatched junction bases: 13. The CDR3 loop spans 15 amino acids. The V gene's germline CDR1 is SGHRS and CDR2 YFSETQ. Here the CDR3 DNA reads TGCGCCAGCCAGCAGTCGGTACAGGGGAACTACGAGCAGTACTTC. This translates into CASQQSVQGNYEQYF.

A single count supports this clone. CDR3 in amino acids: CARTSALKGGTDTQYF. CDR3 coding DNA: TGTGCCAGAACCTCCGCCCTCAAGGGGGGCACAGATACGCAGTATTTT. This chain links TRBV5-3 with TRBJ2-3; the D gene is possibly TRBD1 (6 bases). TRBV5-3 counts as an open reading frame of uncertain function. V was clipped by 6 bases and J by 1 base, with 18 bases between them. The CDR3 is made up of 16 amino acids.

For the CDR3, the DNA is TGTGCCAGTAGCCTCCAGGGGGCGGCTTTCTTT. Residues: CASSLQGAAFF. The V and J genes are TRBV19 and TRBJ1-1, with 8 bases fitting TRBD1. Germline CDR1 LNHDA, CDR2 SQIVND (reference sequence). V shed 6 bases, J shed 11 bases, and the junction held 5 bases outside the gene matches. The CDR3 is 11 amino acids.

The chain couples TRBV28 to TRBJ1-2; TRBD1 might be the D (5 bases). The CDR3 has 13 residues. Trimming cost V 6 bases and J 0 bases, with 8 bases left between them. Germline values: CDR1 MDHEN, CDR2 SYDVKM. The CDR3 reads CASRPQANYGYTF. In nucleotides, the CDR3 is TGTGCCAGCAGGCCACAGGCTAACTATGGCTACACCTTC.

The chain uses TRBV5-6 and TRBJ1-2; the match to TRBD1 covers 11 bases. Trimming at V came to 4 bases and at J to 7 bases, leaving 3 bases not matched to a gene. The CDR3 is made up of 13 amino acids. The germline gives CDR1 SGHDT, CDR2 YYEEEE. Written as DNA, the CDR3 is TGTGCCAGCAGCGTGGGGACAGGGGGTGGCTACACCTTC. Residues: CASSVGTGGGYTF.

The J gene is TRBJ1-2, the V gene TRBV2; the match to TRBD1 covers 10 bases. CDR3 size: 15 residues. The V gene end was trimmed by 11 bases and the J gene end by 5 bases; junction bases not matched to a gene: 14. Germline loops: CDR1 SNHLY, CDR2 FYNNEI. CDR3 loop: CARRAQTGGAYGYTF. CDR3 coding DNA: TGTGCCCGCCGGGCACAGACAGGGGGCGCTTATGGCTACACCTTC.

V usage is TRBV28 and J usage is TRBJ1-5, with a tentative D call TRBD1 (6 bases). Germline CDR1 reads MDHEN; CDR2 reads SYDVKM. Trimming removed 6 bases from V and 0 bases from J, with 21 bases in between. CDR3 size: 18 residues. The CDR3 protein is CASRFGAAGTISNQPQHF. The CDR3 nucleotides read TGTGCCAGCAGGTTTGGGGCGGCCGGGACAATTAGCAATCAGCCCCAGCATTTT.

This clone appeared once. This chain uses TRBV9 with TRBJ1-5; the D is unclear. From germline, CDR1 is SGDLS and CDR2 YYNGEE. Between the trimmed V and J ends, which lost 4 bases and 3 bases, there was a span of 14 bases. This CDR3 is 15 amino acids long. The CDR3 spells CASSPTVGPNQPQHF. CDR3 coding DNA: TGTGCCAGCAGCCCTACGGTGGGCCCCAATCAGCCCCAGCATTTT.

This chain links TRBV28 with TRBJ1-1; maybe TRBD1 (5 bases). The V end was cut by 7 bases, the J end by 2 bases, with 14 bases between. Germline assignment: CDR1 MDHEN and CDR2 SYDVKM. The CDR3 loop spans 14 amino acids. CDR3 in amino acids: CASNVQGLNTEAFF. As DNA, the CDR3 is TGTGCCAGCAATGTCCAGGGACTTAACACTGAAGCTTTCTTT.

The gene calls are TRBV27 and TRBJ2-1, with D possibly matching TRBD2 (5 bases). Trimming took off 5 bases at V and 1 base at J, with 18 bases between the two ends. Germline V CDR1 and CDR2: MNHEY, SMNVEV (reference sequence). The CDR3 consists of 17 residues. The CDR3 here is CASSLATIHVSYNEQFF. The CDR3 DNA sequence: TGTGCCAGCAGTCTAGCTACGATCCATGTGTCCTACAATGAGCAGTTCTTC.

The rearrangement joins TRBV28 to TRBJ1-2; 7 bases fit TRBD1. CDR3 length equals 17 residues. The germline V gene encodes CDR1 MDHEN and CDR2 SYDVKM. V shed 4 bases and J 2 bases; nucleotides not matched to a gene: 13. CDR3 loop: CASSSSGTASNNYGYTF. As DNA, the CDR3 is TGTGCCAGCAGTTCGTCCGGGACAGCCTCAAACAACTATGGCTACACCTTC.

The chain has TRBV27 and TRBJ2-1, with 10 bases that match TRBD2. The germline V gene has CDR1 MNHEY and CDR2 SMNVEV (reference sequence). The junction had 2 bases not matched to a gene; V was cut back by 3 bases and J by 3 bases. The CDR3 covers 15 residues. CDR3 region: CASSLSGGVYNEQFF. The CDR3 DNA sequence: TGTGCCAGCAGTTTGAGCGGGGGGGTCTACAATGAGCAGTTCTTC.

The genes are TRBV6-5 and TRBJ2-7; D possibly corresponds to TRBD1 (7 bases). The ends were cut back, 6 bases at V and 0 bases at J, with 12 bases in the middle. The CDR3 totals 14 residues. Germline V lookup: CDR1 MNHEY, CDR2 SVGAGI. CDR3 sequence: CASRSGGPSYEQYV. DNA for the CDR3: TGTGCCAGCAGATCAGGGGGGCCCTCCTACGAGCAGTACGTC.

This chain connects TRBV19 to TRBJ1-2; TRBD1 matches at 8 bases. Germline loops: CDR1 LNHDA, CDR2 SQIVND (reference sequence). This CDR3 has 17 amino acids. V trimming: 4 bases; J trimming: 6 bases; junction bases outside the gene matches: 16. The CDR3 bases are TGTGCCAGTAGTAGAAGGGGGGACGGACAGGGAGGTCATGGCTACACCTTC. Residues: CASSRRGDGQGGHGYTF.

The chain couples TRBV7-9 to TRBJ2-3, with TRBD2 as a possible D gene (5 bases). V lost 1 base, J lost 2 bases, and 10 bases lay in between. Germline V gene lookup returns CDR1 SEHNR and CDR2 FQNEAQ (reference sequence). CDR3 length: 15 amino acids. CDR3 DNA sequence: TGTGCCAGCAGCTTAGGGTCGGGGTACACAGATACGCAGTATTTT. Residues: CASSLGSGYTDTQYF.

The chain carries TRBV5-1 and TRBJ2-7; 10 bases align to TRBD1. Germline V gene data show CDR1 as SGHRS and CDR2 as YFSETQ. This CDR3 has 15 amino acids. V shed 4 bases and J 0 bases; nucleotides not matched to a gene: 4. CDR3 DNA: TGCGCCAGCAGCCCGGGACAGGGGAGCTCCTACGAGCAGTACTTC. It specifies CASSPGQGSSYEQYF.

This clone was counted at least ten times. The chain is built from TRBV18 and TRBJ2-3; possibly TRBD2 for D (6 bases). Trimming took 5 bases from V and 0 from J, leaving 15 bases between them. The germline gives CDR1 KGHSH, CDR2 LQKENI. This CDR3 contains 16 residues. CDR3: CASSYRLALSTDTQYF. The CDR3 nucleotides are TGTGCCAGCTCATATCGCCTAGCGCTTAGCACAGATACGCAGTATTTT.

The chain is built from TRBV3-1 (or the pseudogene TRBV3-2) and TRBJ2-1; 13 positions agree with TRBD2. The V and J ends lost 4 bases and 8 bases, in that order; junction bases with no gene match: 2. CDR3 length: 14 residues. CDR1 and CDR2 (germline): LGHDT, YNNKEL (reference sequence). The CDR3 DNA follows: TGTGCCAGCAGCCTCGGACTAGCGGGGGATGAGCAGTTCTTC. This gives the protein CASSLGLAGDEQFF.

The chain carries TRBV7-8 and TRBJ2-3, with TRBD2 matching over 8 bases. V lost 5 bases to trimming and J lost 2 bases; unmatched junction nucleotides: 6. The CDR3 runs to 15 residues. From germline, CDR1 is SGHVS and CDR2 FQNEAQ. CDR3 region: CASSGGGTFTDTQYF. CDR3 coding DNA: TGTGCCAGCAGCGGCGGGGGGACATTCACAGATACGCAGTATTTT.

This chain connects TRBV21-1 to TRBJ2-2; no check of the table's D call, TRBD2, against the DNA was made. TRBV21-1 is annotated as a pseudogene. This CDR3 contains 19 residues. The CDR3 DNA sequence: TGTGCCAGCAGCCTAAGTCCCCTAGCGGGAGCGGCGAACACCGGGGAGCTGTTTTTT. This translates into CASSLSPLAGAANTGELFF.

This chain uses TRBV5-1 with TRBJ2-1, with 13 positions matching TRBD2. Germline V CDR1 and CDR2: SGHRS, YFSETQ. The junction had 3 bases not matched to a gene; V was cut back by 0 bases and J by 6 bases. This CDR3 comprises 16 residues. CDR3 bases: TGCGCCAGCAGCTTGGCGACTAGCGGGAGGAGCAATGAGCAGTTCTTC. Amino acids: CASSLATSGRSNEQFF.

V usage is TRBV6-5 and J usage is TRBJ2-7; weak D call: TRBD2 (5 bases). CDR3 length: 14 residues. Trimming shortened V by 2 bases and J by 6 bases, and 14 bases separated the two germline ends. Germline loops: CDR1 MNHEY, CDR2 SVGAGI. The CDR3 loop is CASSYGPGVGEQYV. CDR3 in DNA: TGTGCCAGCAGTTACGGGCCCGGGGTGGGCGAGCAGTACGTC.